The 24 T cell receptor beta chains below come from one sample, sequenced in a study of metastatic and nonmetastatic thyroid tumors. Prior to thyroid surgery, none of the patients had received any treatment. MiXCR was used by TCRdb to re-call the PCR reads. The table has 50,000 or so clones, approximately 24% seen once. Source material: blood. These receptors were taken from a male donor with papillary thyroid cancer or a benign thyroid nodule (not recorded which). Some clones in this sample may be carry-over from other donors' samples.

The chain carries TRBV2 and TRBJ2-3, with 12 bases identical to TRBD2. CDR3 length equals 19 residues. Trimming removed 4 bases from V and 0 bases from J; junction bases left unmatched: 11. Germline values: CDR1 SNHLY, CDR2 FYNNEI. The CDR3 sequence is CASSAWTSGTRRSTDTQYF. The CDR3 nucleotides are TGTGCCAGCAGTGCATGGACTAGCGGGACCCGGAGGAGCACAGATACGCAGTATTTT.

At least ten counts were recorded for this clone. The chain employs TRBV3-1 and TRBJ2-7; D may be TRBD2 (5 bases). The ends were cut back, 4 bases at V and 3 bases at J, with 10 bases in the middle. Germline-derived CDR1 and CDR2 are LGHDT and YNNKEL (reference sequence). The CDR3 runs 13 residues. CDR3: CASSPREGYEQYF. As DNA, the CDR3 is TGTGCCAGCAGCCCTCGAGAGGGCTACGAGCAGTACTTC.

The genes are TRBV10-3 and TRBJ2-3; D call uncertain. CDR1 is ENHRY and CDR2 is SYGVKD in the germline V gene. The CDR3 extends over 15 amino acids. Trimming took 7 bases from V and 0 from J, leaving 14 bases between them. CDR3 in DNA: TGTGCCATCAAAGATCCGTCAGAGAGCACAGATACGCAGTATTTT. This gives the protein CAIKDPSESTDTQYF.

To note about this clone: Given a much more abundant clone one base away, this may be a read error. The chain is built from TRBV7-3 and TRBJ2-1; D call uncertain. In germline, CDR1 is SGHTA, CDR2 FQGTGA. The CDR3 is 13 residues long. V was shortened by 5 bases and J by 10 bases, with 15 bases between the two germline ends. The CDR3 sequence is CASSDPDAQEQFF. In DNA form, the CDR3 reads TGTGCCAGCAGCGACCCCGATGCGCAGGAGCAGTTCTTC.

As concerns this clone: At one end the junction does not follow the germline gene, possibly because of a read error. This sequence joins TRBV11-2 and TRBJ2-2; maybe TRBD2 (6 bases). The CDR3 extends over 15 amino acids. Germline-derived CDR1 and CDR2 are SGHAT and FQNNGV. Here the CDR3 DNA reads TGTGACAGCGCTGGGGCGGGATGGAACACCGGGGAGCTGTTTTTT. It codes for CDSAGAGWNTGELFF.

CDR3 sequence: CASSGGTENSNYGYTF. The CDR3 region has the DNA TGTGCCAGCAGTGGCGGGACAGAAAATTCTAACTATGGCTACACCTTC. The rearrangement joins TRBV12-3 or TRBV12-4 to TRBJ1-2, with 7 nucleotides matching TRBD1. Germline trimming cut 5 bases from V and 0 bases from J; bases unmatched to any gene: 9. There are 16 residues in the CDR3.

This clone was counted only a few times. The gene calls are TRBV6-1 and TRBJ1-6; TRBD1 aligns across 7 bases. V trimming: 10 bases; J trimming: 7 bases; junction bases outside the gene matches: 10. There are 14 residues in the CDR3. Germline values: CDR1 MNHNS, CDR2 SASEGT. The CDR3 sequence: CAISTGAYNSPLHF. The CDR3 DNA is TGTGCCATTTCTACAGGGGCTTACAATTCACCCCTCCACTTT.

On this clone itself: A read error may produce the germline difference seen at one junction end. In the same sample, other DNA sequences code for this CDR3. The V and J genes are TRBV7-3 and TRBJ2-5; 11 bases are shared with TRBD2. CDR3 length: 19 amino acids. Germline lookup yields CDR1 SGHTA and CDR2 FQGTGA. Here the CDR3 reads CASSLKPRGSGRAGETQYF. The CDR3 nucleotides are TGTGCCAGCAGCTTAAAACCTCGGGGTAGCGGGAGGGCAGGGGAGACACAGTACTTC.

The J gene is TRBJ2-7, the V gene TRBV4-1; no firm D call. V was trimmed by 0 bases and J by 1 base, leaving 10 bases between them. The CDR3 is made up of 15 amino acids. Germline values: CDR1 MGHRA, CDR2 YSYEKL. The chain's CDR3 is CASSQDRTRSYEQYF. CDR3 sequence (DNA): TGCGCCAGCAGCCAAGATCGTACCAGATCCTACGAGCAGTACTTC.

There are many counts of this clone. This rearrangement joins TRBV3-1 to TRBJ2-1, with TRBD2 as a possible D gene (5 bases). CDR3 size: 12 residues. Germline CDR1 LGHDT, CDR2 YNNKEL (reference sequence). Trimming took 3 bases from V and 9 from J, leaving 9 bases between them. The CDR3 bases are TGTGCCAGCAGCCATTTTGGGAGTGAGCAGTTCTTC. Translation: CASSHFGSEQFF.

This clone was observed many times. The CDR3 DNA is TGTGCCAGCAGAGAAGGACTAGCGGGAATTGAAGAGCAGTTCTTC. Amino acids: CASREGLAGIEEQFF. J is TRBJ2-1 and V is TRBV3-1, with 12 bases fitting TRBD2. This CDR3 spans 15 amino acids. The V gene end was trimmed by 6 bases and the J gene end by 10 bases; junction bases not matched to a gene: 10. Germline-derived CDR1 and CDR2 are LGHDT and YNNKEL (reference sequence).

The V call is TRBV7-9, the J call TRBJ1-1, with D possibly TRBD1 on 5 matching bases. This CDR3 spans 14 amino acids. CDR1 and CDR2 from the germline V gene are SEHNR and FQNEAQ (reference sequence). Trimming removed 5 bases at V and 3 bases at J, with 13 bases between. The CDR3 coding sequence is TGTGCCAGCAGCCTTATGGGGGAGGACACTGAAGCTTTCTTT. Amino acid sequence: CASSLMGEDTEAFF. The full variable domain, its missing parts supplied by reference TRBV7-9 and TRBJ1-1, is DTGVSQNPRHKITKRGQNVTFRCDPISEHNRLYWYRQTLGQGPEFLTYFQNEAQLEKSRLLSDRFSAERPKGSFSTLEIQRTEQGDSAMYLCASSLMGEDTEAFFGQGTRLTVV.

This clone was found many times. The gene calls are TRBV7-9 and TRBJ2-1; tentatively, D is TRBD2 (5 bases). The CDR3 loop spans 13 amino acids. Germline lookup yields CDR1 SEHNR and CDR2 FQNEAQ (reference sequence). V gave up 5 bases and J gave up 7 bases, with 12 bases separating them. This chain's CDR3 is CASSPPPGNEQFF. The CDR3 DNA sequence: TGTGCCAGCAGCCCCCCCCCGGGAAATGAGCAGTTCTTC.

The chain employs TRBV24-1 and TRBJ2-2; 9 positions match TRBD1. The CDR3 extends over 16 amino acids. Germline assignment: CDR1 KGHDR and CDR2 SFDVKD. The J segment lost 6 bases and the V segment lost 1 base, leaving 5 bases of the junction unmatched. The CDR3 is CATSDFGTGLPGELFF. The CDR3 bases are TGTGCCACCAGTGATTTCGGGACAGGGTTGCCCGGGGAGCTGTTTTTT.

This clone has ten or more counts. This chain uses TRBV28 with TRBJ1-5; TRBD1 is a possible D gene (6 bases). V shed 4 bases and J shed 6 bases, with 19 bases lying between them. The CDR3 length is 16 residues. Germline V CDR1 and CDR2: MDHEN, SYDVKM. CDR3 sequence reads: CASSSSAGARGQPQHF. DNA for the CDR3: TGTGCCAGCAGTTCCTCTGCAGGGGCAAGGGGTCAGCCCCAGCATTTT.

Many counts were recorded for this clone. The genes are TRBV18 and TRBJ2-5; D uncertain. The CDR3 is made up of 11 amino acids. The V and J ends lost 6 bases and 2 bases respectively, with 4 bases between them. The germline V gene has CDR1 KGHSH and CDR2 LQKENI. Written as DNA, the CDR3 is TGTGCCAGCTCCGGGCAAGAGACCCAGTACTTC. It encodes CASSGQETQYF.

The V gene is TRBV13, the J gene TRBJ1-1, with 9 bases lining up with TRBD1. Looked up from germline, CDR1 is PRHDT and CDR2 is FYEKMQ (reference sequence). The CDR3 totals 14 residues. CDR3 in amino acids: CESSEGTGKTEAFF. CDR3 in DNA: TGTGAAAGCAGCGAAGGGACAGGGAAGACTGAAGCTTTCTTT.

Ten or more counts support this clone. This chain joins TRBV5-4 and TRBJ1-3, with no clear D. The CDR3 totals 16 residues. CDR1 is SGHNT and CDR2 is YYREEE in the germline V gene (reference sequence). Between the trimmed V and J ends, which lost 0 bases and 0 bases, there was a span of 10 bases. The CDR3 DNA is TGTGCCAGCAGCTTGGACACTAGGAGCTCTGGAAACACCATATATTTT. This gives the protein CASSLDTRSSGNTIYF.

This clone was seen more than once but under ten times. The V gene is TRBV28, the J gene TRBJ2-7; D ambiguous. Per the germline V gene, CDR1 is MDHEN and CDR2 is SYDVKM. The germline V and J ends were trimmed by 5 bases and 2 bases, with 10 bases remaining between them. This CDR3 contains 13 residues. CDR3: CASSPTETYEQYV. In nucleotides, the CDR3 is TGTGCCAGCAGTCCGACTGAAACCTACGAGCAGTACGTC.

In this sample, this clone turned up a few times. V and J are TRBV6-1 and TRBJ1-2; 9 positions match TRBD1. Germline CDR1 is MNHNS and CDR2 is SASEGT. The V gene end was trimmed by 6 bases and the J gene end by 4 bases; junction bases not matched to a gene: 6. This CDR3 spans 14 amino acids. CDR3 bases: TGTGCCAGCAGCCGGACAGGGGCCGGCTATGGCTACACCTTC. It translates to CASSRTGAGYGYTF.

This clone is deemed medium-sized. The chain couples TRBV12-3 or TRBV12-4 to TRBJ2-7; 7 positions match TRBD2. After removal of 3 bases from V and 1 base from J, the junction contained 6 bases not matched to a gene. CDR3 length: 15 amino acids. DNA for the CDR3: TGTGCCAGCAGTTTTCGGGCTAGCGGATCCTACGAGCAGTACTTC. Its protein is CASSFRASGSYEQYF.

This clone was seen more than once but under ten times. A much larger clone differs from this one at a single base, so this may be a read error. This sequence joins TRBV12-3 or TRBV12-4 and TRBJ2-1; 11 nucleotides align to TRBD2. J was trimmed by 12 bases and V by 9 bases; bases with no gene match: 16. This CDR3 is built from 15 residues. CDR3 residues: CASRTTSGNTQGQFF. Written as DNA, the CDR3 is TGTGCCAGTAGAACGACTAGCGGGAATACTCAGGGGCAGTTCTTC.

The genes are TRBV6-7 and TRBJ2-7; the D is unclear. TRBV6-7 is identified as an open reading frame with a role that is uncertain. The V gene lost 6 bases and the J gene lost 2 bases, with 17 bases spanning the gap. The CDR3 extends over 15 amino acids. CDR3: CASRTGRHAPYEQYF. Here the CDR3 DNA reads TGTGCCAGCAGAACTGGACGCCATGCCCCCTACGAGCAGTACTTC.

The sample holds many counts of this clone. V gene TRBV6-2 or TRBV6-3 combines with J gene TRBJ2-5; D might be TRBD2 (5 bases). Germline-derived CDR1 and CDR2 are MNHEY and SVGEGT. V gave up 6 bases and J gave up 1 base, with 12 bases separating them. The CDR3 length is 14 residues. The CDR3 bases are TGTGCCAGCAGCCACGGCGGGCCCCAAGAGACCCAGTACTTC. Protein sequence: CASSHGGPQETQYF.